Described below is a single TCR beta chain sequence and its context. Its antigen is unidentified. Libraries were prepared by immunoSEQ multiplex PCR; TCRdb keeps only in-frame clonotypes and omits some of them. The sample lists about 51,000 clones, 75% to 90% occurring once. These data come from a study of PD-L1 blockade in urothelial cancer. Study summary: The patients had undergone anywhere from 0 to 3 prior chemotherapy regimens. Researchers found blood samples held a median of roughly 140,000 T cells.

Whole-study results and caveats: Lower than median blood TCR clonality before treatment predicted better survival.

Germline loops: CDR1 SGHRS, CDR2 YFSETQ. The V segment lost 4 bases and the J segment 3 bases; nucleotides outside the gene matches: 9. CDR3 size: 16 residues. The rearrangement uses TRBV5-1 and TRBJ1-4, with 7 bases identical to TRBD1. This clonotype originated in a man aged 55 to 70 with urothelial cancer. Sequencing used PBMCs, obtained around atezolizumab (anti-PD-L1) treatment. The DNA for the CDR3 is TGCGCCAGCAGCCGCTACCGACAGGGTCCTAATGAAAAACTGTTTTTT. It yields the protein CASSRYRQGPNEKLFF.